These 6 T cell receptor beta chains came from one sample sequenced in a study of Ad26.COV2.S vaccination and SARS-CoV-2 variants. Method: immunoSEQ multiplex PCR; TCRdb's copy keeps in-frame clones and lacks some. Counted here are hundreds of thousands of clones, over 75% occurring once; the ten biggest clones make up 3.4%. The treatment here: roughly 18 received Ad26.COV2.S at low or high dose, single or two shots; five or six received placebo; per-sample allocation not given. Sampling took place 63 days after the first vaccine or placebo injection. The material was peripheral blood, obtained in a trial of Ad26.COV2.S vaccine versus placebo. All receptors derive from a person aged 18-65 years who received the Ad26.COV2.S COVID-19 vaccine or a placebo.

In its sample, this clone was seen once. J is TRBJ2-1 and V is TRBV5-6; D is uncertain. The CDR3 has 15 amino acids. V was shortened by 0 bases and J by 10 bases, with 17 bases between the two germline ends. CDR1 is SGHDT and CDR2 is YYEEEE in the germline V gene. The CDR3 loop is CASSLASTPVVEQFF. CDR3 DNA sequence: TGTGCCAGCAGCTTGGCATCTACACCGGTCGTGGAGCAGTTCTTC. Drawing the rest from reference TRBV5-6 and TRBJ2-1, the complete variable domain is DAGVTQSPTHLIKTRGQQVTLRCSPKSGHDTVSWYQQALGQGPQFIFQYYEEEERQRGNFPDRFSGHQFPNYSSELNVNALLLGDSALYLCASSLASTPVVEQFFGPGTRLTVL.

The gene calls are TRBV7-9 and TRBJ1-1; weak D call: TRBD1 (5 bases). Per germline, CDR1 SEHNR and CDR2 FQNEAQ (reference sequence). The CDR3 is 17 amino acids. Trimming removed 5 bases from V and 0 bases from J, with 19 bases in between. The CDR3 nucleotides are TGTGCCAGCAGCCAGGGTGTGTGGCTTATGATGAACACTGAAGCTTTCTTT. This sequence encodes CASSQGVWLMMNTEAFF. Full variable domain (outside the CDR3, taken from reference TRBV7-9 and TRBJ1-1): DTGVSQNPRHKITKRGQNVTFRCDPISEHNRLYWYRQTLGQGPEFLTYFQNEAQLEKSRLLSDRFSAERPKGSFSTLEIQRTEQGDSAMYLCASSQGVWLMMNTEAFFGQGTRLTVV.

The V and J genes are TRBV19 and TRBJ1-1; D ambiguous. The CDR3 totals 14 residues. The ends were cut back, 4 bases at V and 2 bases at J, with 11 bases in the middle. Germline CDR1 reads LNHDA; CDR2 reads SQIVND (reference sequence). CDR3 coding DNA: TGTGCCAGTAGTAGAGCAGACCTTAACACTGAAGCTTTCTTT. This gives the protein CASSRADLNTEAFF. Filled out from reference TRBV19 and TRBJ1-1, the complete variable domain reads DGGITQSPKYLFRKEGQNVTLSCEQNLNHDAMYWYRQDPGQGLRLIYYSQIVNDFQKGDIAEGYSVSREKKESFPLTVTSAQKNPTAFYLCASSRADLNTEAFFGQGTRLTVV.

The chain combines TRBV29-1 with TRBJ1-2; 8 nucleotides match TRBD1. CDR1 and CDR2 from the germline V gene are SQVTM and ANQGSEA. The CDR3 is made up of 12 amino acids. The J segment lost 3 bases and the V segment lost 3 bases, leaving 0 bases of the junction unmatched. CDR3 DNA sequence: TGCAGCGTTGAGACAGGGGACTATGGCTACACCTTC. Amino acids: CSVETGDYGYTF.

This chain uses TRBV4-1 with TRBJ2-7, with TRBD2 matching 8 bases. Germline V gene data show CDR1 as MGHRA and CDR2 as YSYEKL. The CDR3 is 14 residues long. The V segment lost 5 bases and the J segment 2 bases; nucleotides outside the gene matches: 5. The CDR3 spells CASSKPGGAYEQYF. DNA of the CDR3: TGCGCCAGCAGCAAGCCGGGAGGGGCCTACGAGCAGTACTTC.

This chain joins TRBV6-2 or TRBV6-3 and TRBJ2-3; D possibly corresponds to TRBD1 (6 bases). Germline values: CDR1 MNHEY, CDR2 SVGEGT. The CDR3 runs 15 residues. The V gene lost 2 bases and the J gene lost 2 bases, with 11 bases spanning the gap. The CDR3 protein is CASSYGDIDTDTQYF. CDR3 coding DNA: TGTGCCAGCAGTTACGGGGACATTGACACAGATACGCAGTATTTT.